A selection of T cell receptor beta chains follows, all from one sample in a study of response to subunit inactivated influenza vaccine. Using its own MiXCR run on the RT-PCR reads, TCRdb lists one record per CDR3 protein. The table records about 780,000 distinct CDR3 sequences, approximately 18% of them present only once. The sample in question was PBMCs from blood, obtained around 5 days after vaccination. The origin of the receptors is a man aged 50-60 years who received an inactivated influenza vaccine. Both conserved end residues are part of each CDR3. D genes are given only for firm matches. For some rows the clone size is stated as once, few or many, or as a class when expanded; others skip it.

cdr3_length,clone_size,d_call,v_call,j_call,cdr3_nt,cdr3_aa
13,once,-,TRBV6-2/TRBV6-3,TRBJ2-7,TGTGCCAGCAGCTCGGACCACTTCTACGAGCAGTACTTC,CASSSDHFYEQYF
17,-,-,TRBV5-1,TRBJ2-3,TGCGCCAGCAGCTTGGTTGGGGAGATGCGGAGCACAGATACGCAGTATTTT,CASSLVGEMRSTDTQYF
15,-,-,TRBV7-2,TRBJ2-3,TGTGCCAGCAGCTTGGACCGCGCGTCGGGAGATACGCAGTATTTT,CASSLDRASGDTQYF
14,few,-,TRBV28,TRBJ2-7,TGTGCCAGCAAGGTGGACAGCTCTCCCTACGAGCAGTACTTC,CASKVDSSPYEQYF
17,-,TRBD1,TRBV28,TRBJ2-3,TGTGCCAGCAGTCCCCTGGGACAGGGGGCTCGAACAGATACGCAGTATTTT,CASSPLGQGARTDTQYF
15,few,TRBD2,TRBV4-2,TRBJ2-5,TGTGCCAGCAGCCCCGGGACTAGCGGGGAAGAGACCCAGTACTTC,CASSPGTSGEETQYF
15,-,-,TRBV4-1,TRBJ1-6,TGCGCCAGCAGCCGCCAGGGGCAGATGAATTCACCCCTCCACTTT,CASSRQGQMNSPLHF
15,-,-,TRBV6-5,TRBJ2-7,TGTGCCAGCAGTTACTCGCCCCTTCCCTCCTACGAGCAGTACTTC,CASSYSPLPSYEQYF
16,few,TRBD1,TRBV7-6,TRBJ2-3,TGTGCCAGCAGCAAAGACAGGGTACTGAGCACAGATACGCAGTATTTT,CASSKDRVLSTDTQYF
17,few,-,TRBV24-1,TRBJ2-7,TGTGCCACCAGTGATTTGCAATTAACGGGACTCACCTACGAGCAGTACTTC,CATSDLQLTGLTYEQYF
14,few,-,TRBV15,TRBJ2-7,TGTGCCACCAGCATCAAGCAGGGCTCCTACGAGCAGTACTTC,CATSIKQGSYEQYF
15,-,-,TRBV2,TRBJ2-5,TGTGCCAGCAGTGCTCTTGGGGGGCACAGGGAGACCCAGTACTTC,CASSALGGHRETQYF
12,few,-,TRBV12-3/TRBV12-4,TRBJ1-4,TGTGCCAGCAGTTTAACTAATGAAAAACTGTTTTTT,CASSLTNEKLFF
14,-,-,TRBV12-3/TRBV12-4,TRBJ2-1,TGTGCCAGCAGTTTCTGGAGCTCCTACAATGAGCAGTTCTTC,CASSFWSSYNEQFF
15,-,-,TRBV12-3/TRBV12-4,TRBJ1-3,TGTGCCAGCAGTTTAGGAGCCAACTCTGGAAACACCATATATTTT,CASSLGANSGNTIYF
13,-,-,TRBV20-1,TRBJ1-2,TGCAGTGCTAGAGGGGGGGGGAACTATGGCTACACCTTC,CSARGGGNYGYTF
13,few,-,TRBV7-9,TRBJ1-2,TGTGCCAGCAGATCCCGGTGGGCCGGCGGCTACACCTTC,CASRSRWAGGYTF
15,-,-,TRBV7-2,TRBJ2-5,TGTGCCAGCAGCTTAGCGACACTGAACAGGGAGACCCAGTACTTC,CASSLATLNRETQYF
14,many,-,TRBV15,TRBJ1-5,TGTGCCACCAGCAGAGAACACATTAATCAGCCCCAGCATTTT,CATSREHINQPQHF
16,few,TRBD2,TRBV7-2,TRBJ2-7,TGTGCCAGCAGCTCCTCCCGACTAGCGGGAGTCTACGAGCAGTACTTC,CASSSSRLAGVYEQYF
16,-,-,TRBV27,TRBJ2-7,TGTGCCAGCAGTATTACGGGAAATTGGGCCCCCTACGAGCAGTACTTC,CASSITGNWAPYEQYF
19,many,TRBD2,TRBV28,TRBJ2-5,TGTGCCAGCAGTTTAGGAGCGACTAGCGGGAGAGGGGGACAAGAGACCCAGTACTTC,CASSLGATSGRGGQETQYF
14,-,-,TRBV5-1,TRBJ1-1,TGCGCCAGCAGCTTGTCCTCGGGGAACATTGAAGCTTTCTTT,CASSLSSGNIEAFF
13,-,-,TRBV29-1,TRBJ2-3,TGCAGCGTCGAGCCCAAATTCACAGATACGCAGTATTTT,CSVEPKFTDTQYF
15,-,-,TRBV7-9,TRBJ2-7,TGTGCCAGCAGCTTAGAACCAGGGGCGAGAGGGGAGCAGTACTTC,CASSLEPGARGEQYF